This TCR beta chain was retrieved from a study of CD8+ T cells in alopecia areata. Overall study results and limits: Affected lesional scalp, above all in alopecia totalis/universalis, was more clonal than normal scalp. Sharing of TCR sequences between patients (possibly for HLA-related reasons) was less clear than in mice. Scalp samples also yield sequences from resident alphabeta T cells of normal skin.

V lost 4 bases, J lost 4 bases, and 11 bases lay in between. CDR3 size: 14 residues. The germline V gene encodes CDR1 SGHDT and CDR2 YYEEEE. Note on this clone: The antigen is undetermined.

Sequencing templates came from extracted RNA that was reverse transcribed into cDNA. This table comes from immunoSEQ multiplex PCR, and its TCRdb copy is limited to in-frame clones, with some not included. The profile shows some 180,000 clones, 63% of them singletons. Alopecia areata patients had lesional scalp punch biopsies and peripheral blood taken from them. The sample consisted of CD4+ T cells sorted from blood, taken at week 0. The V gene is TRBV5-6, the J gene TRBJ1-4; no firm D call. This TCR was sampled from a human donor with alopecia areata. The CDR3 is CASSPGLRNEKLFF. In nucleotides, the CDR3 is TGTGCCAGCAGCCCCGGACTGCGTAATGAAAAACTGTTTTTT.